This TCR beta chain was obtained from a study of identical twins. Regarding the study as a whole: For zero-insertion analyses, partial confounding could come from invariant MAIT and iNKT cells.

Template switching (which added a universal primer site) was used, and cDNA carried unique molecular identifiers. From the 5' RACE reads, TCRdb called clonotypes with MiXCR, one entry per CDR3 protein. In the table there are 1.5 million to 2 million distinct CDR3 sequences, about 32% of which are singletons. This clonotype has a handful of counts. Its cognate antigen is unknown. CDR1 and CDR2 (germline): KGHSH, LQKENI. The CDR3 has 14 amino acids. V lost 5 bases and J 5 bases, leaving 13 bases between the germline ends. The origin of this receptor is a newborn girl in good health. The chain uses TRBV18 and TRBJ1-5, with D tentatively TRBD1 (6 bases). Material: cord blood. In nucleotides, the CDR3 is TGTGCCAGCTCAGGGGGCGCGTTCGATCAGCCCCAGCATTTT. It translates to CASSGGAFDQPQHF. The variable domain in full, completed from reference TRBV18 and TRBJ1-5, reads NAGVMQNPRHLVRRRGQEARLRCSPMKGHSHVYWYRQLPEEGLKFMVYLQKENIIDESGMPKERFSAEFPKEGPSILRIQQVVRGDSAAYFCASSGGAFDQPQHFGDGTRLSIL.